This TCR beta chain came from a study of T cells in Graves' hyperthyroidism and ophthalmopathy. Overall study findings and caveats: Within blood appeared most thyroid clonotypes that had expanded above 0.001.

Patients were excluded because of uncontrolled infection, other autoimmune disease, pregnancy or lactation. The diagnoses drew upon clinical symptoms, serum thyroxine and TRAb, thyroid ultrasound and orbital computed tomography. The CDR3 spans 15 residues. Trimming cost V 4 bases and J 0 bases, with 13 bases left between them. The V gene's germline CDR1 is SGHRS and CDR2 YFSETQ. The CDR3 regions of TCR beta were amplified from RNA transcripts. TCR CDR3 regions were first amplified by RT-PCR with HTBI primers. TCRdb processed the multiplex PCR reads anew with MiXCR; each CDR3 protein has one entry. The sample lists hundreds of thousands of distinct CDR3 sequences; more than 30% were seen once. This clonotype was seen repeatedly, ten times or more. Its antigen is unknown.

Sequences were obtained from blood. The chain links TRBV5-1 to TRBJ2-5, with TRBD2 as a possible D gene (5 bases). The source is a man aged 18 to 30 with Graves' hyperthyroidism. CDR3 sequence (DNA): TGCGCCAGCAGCGAACAGCGGCCCTACCAAGAGACCCAGTACTTC. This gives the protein CASSEQRPYQETQYF.